These 23 T cell receptor beta chains were sequenced from one sample in a study of CD4 T cells in relation to SARS-CoV-2 and coronaviruses. Unexposed donor CD4+ T cells date from 2011-2018, before the COVID-19 pandemic. After roughly ten days of culture, CD4+ T cells were isolated. These receptors' antigens are unknown. Assay used: immunoSEQ multiplex PCR; TCRdb lists only in-frame clones, some missing. The sample lists around 15,000 clones, roughly 80% occurring once. What was sequenced was CD4+ T cells from PBMCs, cultured in vitro. The receptor source for this set is a human donor in good health.

The gene calls are TRBV5-5 and TRBJ1-6, with 7 bases fitting TRBD1. The CDR3 totals 14 residues. CDR1 is SGHKS and CDR2 is YYEKEE in the germline V gene (reference sequence). Unmatched junction bases numbered 3, after V lost 3 bases and J lost 6 bases. The CDR3: CASSSGTANSPLHF. DNA for the CDR3: TGTGCCAGCAGCTCGGGGACAGCTAATTCACCCCTCCACTTT.

The chain is built from TRBV30 and TRBJ1-2, with 8 bases fitting TRBD1. The junction had 3 bases not matched to a gene; V was cut back by 3 bases and J by 6 bases. The V gene's germline CDR1 is GTSNPN and CDR2 SVGIG (reference sequence). The CDR3 extends over 12 amino acids. The CDR3 DNA reads TGTGCCTGGAGAGGACAGGGTCATGGCTACACCTTC. This encodes CAWRGQGHGYTF. Full variable domain (remainder filled in from reference TRBV30 and TRBJ1-2): SQTIHQWPATLVQPVGSPLSLECTVEGTSNPNLYWYRQAAGRGLQLLFYSVGIGQISSEVPQNLSASRPQDRQFILSSKKLLLSDSGFYLCAWRGQGHGYTFGSGTRLTVV.

The rearrangement uses TRBV3-1 (or the pseudogene TRBV3-2) and TRBJ2-1; 8 bases agree with TRBD2. The CDR3 totals 15 residues. J lost 5 bases, V lost 3 bases, and 6 bases had no gene match. Germline CDR1 LGHDT, CDR2 YNNKEL (reference sequence). The CDR3 protein is CASSQGLGRNNEQFF. CDR3 coding DNA: TGTGCCAGCAGCCAGGGACTAGGGAGAAACAATGAGCAGTTCTTC.

The rearrangement joins TRBV5-4 to TRBJ1-2; no clear D. This CDR3 is 15 amino acids long. CDR1 and CDR2 (germline): SGHNT, YYREEE (reference sequence). Trimming shortened V by 4 bases and J by 5 bases, and 18 bases separated the two germline ends. CDR3 in amino acids: CASSPEAGYLYGYTF. CDR3 coding DNA: TGTGCCAGCAGCCCCGAGGCGGGCTACCTTTATGGCTACACCTTC.

CDR3 amino acids: CASSDVRGDSPLHF. CDR3 DNA sequence: TGTGCCAGCAGTGATGTCAGGGGTGATTCACCCCTCCACTTT. The chain carries TRBV25-1 and TRBJ1-6; possibly TRBD1 for D (6 bases). The CDR3 spans 14 residues. The ends were cut back, 3 bases at V and 8 bases at J, with 11 bases in the middle. CDR1 is MGHDK and CDR2 is SYGVNS in the germline V gene.

The chain carries TRBV5-4 and TRBJ2-1, with TRBD2 matching 14 bases. Germline loops: CDR1 SGHNT, CDR2 YYREEE (reference sequence). The CDR3 totals 17 residues. The V and J ends lost 0 bases and 4 bases, in that order; junction bases with no gene match: 3. Here the CDR3 reads CASSLGLAGGNYNEQFF. CDR3 nucleotide sequence: TGTGCCAGCAGCTTGGGACTAGCGGGAGGGAATTACAATGAGCAGTTCTTC.

This chain links TRBV15 with TRBJ2-5; 7 bases match TRBD1. The CDR3 loop spans 13 amino acids. CDR1 is LNHNV and CDR2 is YYDKDF in the germline V gene (reference sequence). V dropped 6 bases and J dropped 3; count of bases not matched to a gene: 4. The CDR3 bases are TGTGCCACCAGGGAACAGGGGAAAGAGACCCAGTACTTC. It yields the protein CATREQGKETQYF. Full variable domain (outside the CDR3, taken from reference TRBV15 and TRBJ2-5): DAMVIQNPRYQVTQFGKPVTLSCSQTLNHNVMYWYQQKSSQAPKLLFHYYDKDFNNEADTPDNFQSRRPNTSFCFLDIRSPGLGDTAMYLCATREQGKETQYFGPGTRLLVL.

The rearrangement links TRBV28 to TRBJ2-7, with 7 bases matching TRBD1. Germline CDR1 reads MDHEN; CDR2 reads SYDVKM. V shed 1 base, J shed 3 bases, and the junction held 9 bases outside the gene matches. The CDR3 contains 16 residues. CDR3 in amino acids: CASSLFRSGGVYEQYF. CDR3 DNA sequence: TGTGCCAGCAGTTTATTTAGGTCAGGGGGTGTCTACGAGCAGTACTTC.

The chain links TRBV3-1 (or the pseudogene TRBV3-2) to TRBJ1-1; D remains unclear. Trimming took 1 base from V and 0 from J, leaving 3 bases between them. This CDR3 is 13 amino acids long. Germline-derived CDR1 and CDR2 are LGHDT and YNNKEL (reference sequence). The CDR3 here is CASSQVMNTEAFF. In DNA form, the CDR3 reads TGTGCCAGCAGCCAAGTTATGAACACTGAAGCTTTCTTT.

The chain carries TRBV19 and TRBJ2-1, with 12 bases that match TRBD2. Germline V lookup: CDR1 LNHDA, CDR2 SQIVND (reference sequence). This CDR3 is built from 16 residues. J was trimmed by 4 bases and V by 7 bases; bases with no gene match: 8. CDR3 region: CASTRAGTSGYNEQFF. The CDR3 region has the DNA TGTGCCAGTACCCGGGCCGGGACTAGCGGGTACAATGAGCAGTTCTTC.

Written as DNA, the CDR3 is TGTGCCACGCGGACGGAATTAAGCTCCTACGAGCAGTACTTC. Its protein product is CATRTELSSYEQYF. The chain recombines TRBV10-3 with TRBJ2-7; D unresolved. Trimming removed 10 bases from V and 0 bases from J, with 16 bases in between. The CDR3 is 14 residues long. CDR1 and CDR2 from the germline V gene are ENHRY and SYGVKD.

This clone was counted a single time. The chain couples TRBV20-1 to TRBJ1-4; D ambiguous. Germline CDR1 reads DFQATT; CDR2 reads SNEGSKA (reference sequence). This CDR3 has 11 amino acids. The germline V and J ends were trimmed by 5 bases and 5 bases, with 6 bases remaining between them. Here the CDR3 reads CSAGLNEKLFF. The CDR3 coding sequence is TGCAGTGCTGGACTCAATGAAAAACTGTTTTTT.

The rearrangement joins TRBV5-5 to TRBJ1-3; D remains unclear. Trimming shortened V by 0 bases and J by 4 bases, and 14 bases separated the two germline ends. The CDR3 has 16 amino acids. The germline V gene has CDR1 SGHKS and CDR2 YYEKEE (reference sequence). The CDR3 here is CASSLGLGSRGNTIYF. CDR3 DNA sequence: TGTGCCAGCAGCTTGGGATTGGGGTCCCGCGGAAACACCATATATTTT.

The V gene is TRBV6-1, the J gene TRBJ2-3; maybe TRBD2 (6 bases). Between the trimmed V and J ends, which lost 2 bases and 6 bases, there was a span of 15 bases. This CDR3 is built from 15 residues. Per the germline V gene, CDR1 is MNHNS and CDR2 is SASEGT. The CDR3 DNA reads as TGTGCCAGCAGTGAACCTGACCGAGGGAGGGATACGCAGTATTTT. Protein: CASSEPDRGRDTQYF.

This clone was seen once. V usage is TRBV3-1 (or the pseudogene TRBV3-2) and J usage is TRBJ1-1; D not resolved. V gave up 4 bases and J gave up 0 bases, with 6 bases separating them. CDR1 is LGHDT, CDR2 YNNKEL, per germline (reference sequence). The CDR3 is 13 residues long. The CDR3 sequence: CASSPGLNTEAFF. DNA for the CDR3: TGTGCCAGCAGCCCCGGGTTGAACACTGAAGCTTTCTTT.

This chain uses TRBV30 with TRBJ2-2; D tentatively fits TRBD1 or TRBD2 (6 bases each). CDR3 size: 12 residues. Trimming took 2 bases from V and 6 from J, leaving 7 bases between them. Germline V gene sequence: CDR1 GTSNPN, CDR2 SVGIG (reference sequence). CDR3 sequence (DNA): TGTGCCTGGAGTAGGGGGGCCGGGGAGCTGTTTTTT. It yields the protein CAWSRGAGELFF.

The CDR3 bases are TGTGCCAGCTCAGGACTAGCGGGAGCTGATGAGCAGTTCTTC. Translated, it gives CASSGLAGADEQFF. V usage is TRBV18 and J usage is TRBJ2-1, with TRBD2 identical over 13 bases. The length of the CDR3 is 14 residues. Germline-derived CDR1 and CDR2 are KGHSH and LQKENI. J lost 8 bases, V lost 5 bases, and 3 bases had no gene match.

The J gene is TRBJ1-1, the V gene TRBV4-1, with unresolved D. CDR3 length equals 15 residues. V was clipped by 0 bases and J by 1 base, with 9 bases between them. Germline-derived CDR1 and CDR2 are MGHRA and YSYEKL. CDR3 in amino acids: CASSQDPGRNTEAFF. The CDR3 DNA reads TGCGCCAGCAGCCAAGACCCGGGGAGGAACACTGAAGCTTTCTTT.

This clone was picked up a small number of times. The CDR3 DNA reads TGTGCCAGTAGTTCCACAGGGGGGAGGGTTCAGCCCCAGCATTTT. This encodes CASSSTGGRVQPQHF. The chain couples TRBV19 to TRBJ1-5; TRBD1 agrees at 8 bases. The V and J ends lost 5 bases and 6 bases, in that order; junction bases with no gene match: 9. Germline CDR1 and CDR2: LNHDA and SQIVND (reference sequence). This CDR3 region has 15 residues.

CDR3 in DNA: TGTGCCAGCAGTCAGAGCGGGGGCACTGAAGCTTTCTTT. It codes for CASSQSGGTEAFF. The chain joins TRBV25-1 to TRBJ1-1; weak D call: TRBD1 (5 bases). V dropped 5 bases and J dropped 4 bases, with 11 bases sitting between them. CDR1 and CDR2 (germline): MGHDK, SYGVNS. The CDR3 sequence is 13 residues long.

V gene TRBV5-1 combines with J gene TRBJ2-2; tentative D call: TRBD1 (5 bases). Trimming took off 4 bases at V and 0 bases at J, with 13 bases between the two ends. This CDR3 is 16 amino acids long. CDR1 is SGHRS and CDR2 is YFSETQ in the germline V gene. The CDR3 DNA sequence: TGCGCCAGCAGCCCCGACAGAATCGCGAACACCGGGGAGCTGTTTTTT. It translates to CASSPDRIANTGELFF.

A single count supports this clone. The CDR3 DNA is TGTGCCAGTAGTATCCGACCGGGACAGGGAGAAGCTAACTATGGCTACACCTTC. As protein: CASSIRPGQGEANYGYTF. The chain is built from TRBV19 and TRBJ1-2; 9 bases match TRBD1. Germline assignment: CDR1 LNHDA and CDR2 SQIVND (reference sequence). Trimming at V came to 3 bases and at J to 0 bases, leaving 11 bases not matched to a gene. This CDR3 is 18 amino acids long.

The chain is built from TRBV2 and TRBJ1-2; D call uncertain. The V gene's germline CDR1 is SNHLY and CDR2 FYNNEI. CDR3 length: 14 amino acids. The ends were cut back, 11 bases at V and 4 bases at J, with 20 bases in the middle. The CDR3 region is CACRPGDGGYGYTF. In DNA form, the CDR3 reads TGTGCCTGTAGACCGGGAGATGGTGGCTATGGCTACACCTTC. Looking up the rest from reference TRBV2 and TRBJ1-2 gives the full variable domain: EPEVTQTPSHQVTQMGQEVILRCVPISNHLYFYWYRQILGQKVEFLVSFYNNEISEKSEIFDDQFSVERPDGSNFTLKIRSTKLEDSAMYFCACRPGDGGYGYTFGSGTRLTVV.